This T cell receptor (beta chain) was sequenced in a study of blood T cell repertoires in COVID-19. Turning to the study itself: The cDNA or gDNA used as material had been derived from T cells, B-cell-depleted T cells, or PBMCs.

TCRdb's copy holds only in-frame clones and misses some; the assay was immunoSEQ multiplex PCR. The data show some 460,000 clones, about 85% seen once. This clone has just a few counts. The CDR3 contains 13 residues. Trimming took 3 bases from V and 2 from J; bases not matched to a gene: 1. Self-reported history from a screening survey and questionnaire set each donor's cohort. This TCR came from a woman aged 18 to 35 with acute COVID-19. The chain carries TRBV12-3 or TRBV12-4 and TRBJ2-7, with 7 positions matching TRBD2. Material for sequencing was PBMCs or T cells enriched from blood (not recorded which). The CDR3 reads CASSFGGAYEQYF. The CDR3 DNA reads TGTGCCAGCAGTTTTGGGGGGGCCTACGAGCAGTACTTC.